This T cell receptor beta chain was sequenced in a study of cytomegalovirus exposure and HLA in healthy donors. Study observations and caveats: In a later analysis, TCR association rates varied by HLA locus: DRB1 most, HLA-C fewest.

This clone was found a few times. What it binds is not known. The CDR3 contains 12 residues. V lost 4 bases, J lost 9 bases, and 5 bases stayed unmatched. The study ran its PCR with 60 Vbeta and 13 Jbeta primers. As originally analysed: About 12 million shared chains were among the approximately 76 million unique TCR beta chains that a later analysis counted. Some clones are missing from TCRdb's copy, which holds only in-frame ones; the method was immunoSEQ multiplex PCR. V, J and clone size derive from that table, while D and trimming were established from the DNA sequence. The table records 140,000 to 150,000 clones, about 72% of them present only once.

Sequencing input: PBMCs. This TCR was recovered from a man aged 55-75 years in good health and CMV-seronegative. The chain recombines TRBV5-3 with TRBJ2-7, with 9 nucleotides matching TRBD1. TRBV5-3 is an open reading frame, and its role is uncertain. The CDR3 reads CARSHTGGAQYF. In DNA form, the CDR3 reads TGTGCCAGAAGCCACACAGGGGGCGCGCAGTACTTC.